These 30 T cell receptor beta chains originate from one sample sequenced in a study of blood T cell repertoires in COVID-19 (dated by TCRdb to the early 2020s). Library preparation was by the immunoSEQ multiplex PCR assay. In TCRdb, the immuneACCESS table is reduced to in-frame sequences with V and J assigned. These tables do not hold every clone; where another copy was compared, an unresolved V gene accounts for under half, and the others remain unexplained. The sample yields over 200,000 clones; 80% to 90% were counted once. Of the sample, 1.5% falls within the top ten clones. Specimen: peripheral blood. Receptors originate from a man younger than 35 with active or convalescent COVID-19.

The rearrangement uses TRBV14 and TRBJ1-2; the match to TRBD1 covers 9 bases. CDR3 size: 18 residues. Germline loops: CDR1 SGHDN, CDR2 FVKESK. Trimming removed 1 base from V and 2 bases from J; junction bases left unmatched: 11. The CDR3 loop is CASSQGDDRGSLNYGYTF. CDR3 in DNA: TGTGCCAGCAGCCAAGGGGACGACAGGGGGTCTCTCAACTATGGCTACACCTTC.

The chain combines TRBV4-1 with TRBJ2-7, with 7 bases lining up with TRBD2. Losses at the gene ends were 4 bases for V and 3 bases for J; bases not matched to a gene: 6. The CDR3 covers 14 residues. Germline V lookup: CDR1 MGHRA, CDR2 YSYEKL. This CDR3 is CASSLPGGLYEQYF. The CDR3 DNA sequence: TGCGCCAGCAGCCTTCCGGGGGGACTCTACGAGCAGTACTTC.

The chain joins TRBV30 to TRBJ1-4; D not resolved. Trimming cost V 2 bases and J 3 bases, with 4 bases left between them. The CDR3 sequence is 12 residues long. CDR1 GTSNPN and CDR2 SVGIG come from the germline V gene (reference sequence). Written as DNA, the CDR3 is TGTGCCTGGAGTCGGTCTAATGAAAAACTGTTTTTT. Translated, it gives CAWSRSNEKLFF.

The chain combines TRBV5-1 with TRBJ1-2; D gene uncertain. V lost 4 bases, J lost 3 bases, and 10 bases lay in between. Germline values: CDR1 SGHRS, CDR2 YFSETQ. This CDR3 region has 13 residues. The CDR3: CASSPSSDYGYTF. The CDR3 nucleotides read TGCGCCAGCAGCCCGTCGAGTGACTATGGCTACACCTTC.

The chain combines TRBV10-3 with TRBJ2-7; D might be TRBD2 (5 bases). The CDR3 covers 14 residues. Trimming removed 10 bases from V and 0 bases from J, with 16 bases in between. Germline V CDR1 and CDR2: ENHRY, SYGVKD. CDR3 coding DNA: TGTGCCACCCGAGTGGACTCATACTCCTACGAGCAGTACTTC. Protein product: CATRVDSYSYEQYF.

The chain links TRBV10-3 to TRBJ1-1; tentative D call: TRBD1 (6 bases). In germline, CDR1 is ENHRY, CDR2 SYGVKD. Trimming pared 8 bases from V and 11 bases from J, leaving 18 bases between. The CDR3 covers 12 residues. CDR3 sequence: CAIQRQDRLAFF. CDR3 nucleotide sequence: TGTGCCATCCAGAGACAGGACCGCCTGGCTTTCTTT.

The chain is built from TRBV14 and TRBJ2-1; D perhaps matches TRBD1 (5 bases). Germline assignment: CDR1 SGHDN and CDR2 FVKESK. This CDR3 is built from 15 residues. V shed 0 bases and J shed 4 bases, with 10 bases lying between them. In DNA form, the CDR3 reads TGTGCCAGCAGCCAAGACCTAGGGGCTTACAATGAGCAGTTCTTC. Residues: CASSQDLGAYNEQFF.

The V gene is TRBV30, the J gene TRBJ1-1, with 7 bases fitting TRBD1. After removal of 1 base from V and 2 bases from J, the junction contained 4 bases not matched to a gene. This CDR3 region has 14 residues. Germline CDR1 and CDR2: GTSNPN and SVGIG (reference sequence). The CDR3 loop reads CAWSERDSNTEAFF. The DNA of the CDR3 is TGTGCCTGGAGTGAACGGGACAGCAACACTGAAGCTTTCTTT.

The V call is TRBV5-1, the J call TRBJ1-6; 9 bases line up with TRBD1. CDR3 length equals 15 residues. V lost 0 bases and J lost 7; bases outside the gene matches: 2. Germline-derived CDR1 and CDR2 are SGHRS and YFSETQ. CDR3 protein: CASSLADRGNSPLHF. The CDR3 DNA follows: TGCGCCAGCAGCTTGGCCGACAGGGGGAATTCACCCCTCCACTTT. Looking up the rest from reference TRBV5-1 and TRBJ1-6 gives the full variable domain: KAGVTQTPRYLIKTRGQQVTLSCSPISGHRSVSWYQQTPGQGLQFLFEYFSETQRNKGNFPGRFSGRQFSNSRSEMNVSTLELGDSALYLCASSLADRGNSPLHFGNGTRLTVT.

The chain joins TRBV24-1 to TRBJ1-5, with 10 positions matching TRBD1. Germline V gene sequence: CDR1 KGHDR, CDR2 SFDVKD. V dropped 4 bases and J dropped 0; count of bases not matched to a gene: 14. The CDR3 is 20 amino acids. The CDR3 DNA sequence: TGTGCCACCAGTGAGGGCCGCAAGGGACAGGGGCTTTATAGCAATCAGCCCCAGCATTTT. The encoded protein is CATSEGRKGQGLYSNQPQHF.

The chain links TRBV19 to TRBJ2-5, with D perhaps matching TRBD1 (5 bases). V dropped 3 bases and J dropped 2 bases, with 10 bases sitting between them. CDR3 length: 14 amino acids. The germline CDR1 and CDR2 sequences are LNHDA and SQIVND (reference sequence). The CDR3 sequence is CASSIGAGQETQYF. The CDR3 DNA reads as TGTGCCAGTAGTATTGGGGCAGGTCAAGAGACCCAGTACTTC.

V gene TRBV5-8 combines with J gene TRBJ1-4; 10 bases are a match to TRBD1. This CDR3 has 14 amino acids. V lost 4 bases, J lost 8 bases, and 5 bases stayed unmatched. Germline CDR1 and CDR2: SGHTS and YDEGEE. CDR3 in DNA: TGTGCCAGCAGCCCGACAGGGGGCGACGAAAAACTGTTTTTT. Amino acids: CASSPTGGDEKLFF.

This sequence joins TRBV19 and TRBJ2-5; 7 bases match TRBD1. Germline assignment: CDR1 LNHDA and CDR2 SQIVND (reference sequence). After removal of 3 bases from V and 1 base from J, the junction contained 5 bases not matched to a gene. CDR3 length: 15 amino acids. CDR3 bases: TGTGCCAGTAGTATCTTTGGACAGGTCCAAGAGACCCAGTACTTC. As protein: CASSIFGQVQETQYF.

This clone was found a few times. CDR3 nucleotides: TGTGCCAGCAGCTTTCGGACAGGGGGCCCCGGGGAGCTGTTTTTT. Residues: CASSFRTGGPGELFF. J is TRBJ2-2 and V is TRBV7-8, with TRBD1 matching over 11 bases. Germline V CDR1 and CDR2: SGHVS, FQNEAQ. CDR3 length: 15 residues. The J segment lost 6 bases and the V segment lost 3 bases, leaving 3 bases of the junction unmatched.

The chain carries TRBV5-1 and TRBJ2-7, with 13 bases aligning to TRBD2. This CDR3 has 14 residues. Germline CDR1 reads SGHRS; CDR2 reads YFSETQ. After removal of 5 bases from V and 3 bases from J, the junction contained 2 bases not matched to a gene. The CDR3: CASRRTSGSYEQYF. CDR3 nucleotide sequence: TGCGCCAGCAGACGGACTAGCGGGAGCTACGAGCAGTACTTC.

The V call is TRBV5-1, the J call TRBJ1-2, with TRBD1 matching over 10 bases. This CDR3 has 15 residues. In germline, CDR1 is SGHRS, CDR2 YFSETQ. Trimming removed 1 base from V and 6 bases from J; junction bases left unmatched: 6. In nucleotides, the CDR3 is TGCGCCAGCAGCTTGCGGACAGGGGGTCGCGATGGCTACACCTTC. Residues: CASSLRTGGRDGYTF.

The chain joins TRBV3-1 (or the pseudogene TRBV3-2) to TRBJ2-1, with D possibly TRBD2 on 5 matching bases. The CDR3 is 16 amino acids. Germline V gene sequence: CDR1 LGHDT, CDR2 YNNKEL (reference sequence). The V and J ends lost 0 bases and 1 base respectively, with 10 bases between them. The CDR3: CASSQDRWESYNEQFF. In DNA form, the CDR3 reads TGTGCCAGCAGCCAAGATCGGTGGGAGTCCTACAATGAGCAGTTCTTC.

The chain is built from TRBV20-1 and TRBJ2-2, with D uncertain. The CDR3 runs 11 residues. Germline V CDR1 and CDR2: DFQATT, SNEGSKA (reference sequence). V shed 0 bases and J shed 8 bases, with 4 bases lying between them. CDR3 sequence reads: CSARDGGELFF. Here the CDR3 DNA reads TGCAGTGCTAGAGACGGGGGGGAGCTGTTTTTT.

The gene calls are TRBV7-9 and TRBJ1-2, with 8 positions matching TRBD1. Trimming cost V 6 bases and J 0 bases; bases outside gene matches: 6. The CDR3 spans 15 residues. CDR1 SEHNR and CDR2 FQNEAQ come from the germline V gene (reference sequence). The CDR3 is CASSTQGAANYGYTF. The CDR3 nucleotides are TGTGCCAGCAGTACCCAGGGGGCGGCTAACTATGGCTACACCTTC.

The rearrangement links TRBV27 to TRBJ1-6; D is possibly TRBD1 (5 bases). The CDR3 consists of 16 residues. Germline loops: CDR1 MNHEY, CDR2 SMNVEV (reference sequence). Trimming pared 6 bases from V and 0 bases from J, leaving 12 bases between. The CDR3 sequence: CASRWDSSSYNSPLHF. In DNA form, the CDR3 reads TGTGCCAGCAGATGGGACTCGAGCTCCTATAATTCACCCCTCCACTTT.

This clone has a handful of counts. This CDR3 reads CASSDPGFYEQYF. In nucleotides, the CDR3 is TGTGCCAGCAGCGACCCGGGATTCTACGAGCAGTACTTC. The V call is TRBV6-2 or TRBV6-3, the J call TRBJ2-7; D may be TRBD2 (5 bases). Germline CDR1 reads MNHEY; CDR2 reads SVGEGT. The length of the CDR3 is 13 residues. Deletions cut 6 bases from V and 3 bases from J, with 12 bases between.

V gene TRBV6-5 combines with J gene TRBJ1-2; maybe TRBD1 (5 bases). V was shortened by 0 bases and J by 2 bases, with 13 bases between the two germline ends. From germline, CDR1 is MNHEY and CDR2 SVGAGI. CDR3 size: 16 residues. The CDR3 protein is CASSYSSSPGNYGYTF. CDR3 sequence (DNA): TGTGCCAGCAGTTACTCGAGTAGTCCAGGGAACTATGGCTACACCTTC.

This clone came up once. V gene TRBV9 combines with J gene TRBJ2-5; TRBD2 matches 13 bases. Germline trimming cut 4 bases from V and 4 bases from J; bases unmatched to any gene: 7. The CDR3 spans 16 residues. CDR1 SGDLS and CDR2 YYNGEE come from the germline V gene. The CDR3 nucleotides read TGTGCCAGCAGCTTTAGGGGACTAGCGGGAACAGAGACCCAGTACTTC. Amino acids: CASSFRGLAGTETQYF.

CDR3 nucleotide sequence: TGTGCCAGCAGCCTCGGGACAGGGTCCACTGAAGCTTTCTTT. The encoded protein is CASSLGTGSTEAFF. This chain links TRBV11-2 with TRBJ1-1; 9 positions agree with TRBD1. The CDR3 runs 14 residues. Losses at the gene ends were 5 bases for V and 4 bases for J; bases not matched to a gene: 5. Germline CDR1 and CDR2: SGHAT and FQNNGV.

This clone was seen a few times. The V call is TRBV11-3, the J call TRBJ2-2; D gene uncertain. The germline gives CDR1 SGHNT, CDR2 YENEEA. Trimming removed 3 bases from V and 7 bases from J, with 9 bases in between. This CDR3 has 13 residues. The CDR3 is CASSFYSGGELFF. CDR3 in DNA: TGTGCCAGCAGCTTTTATTCCGGCGGGGAGCTGTTTTTT.

The chain couples TRBV6-5 to TRBJ2-1; perhaps TRBD2 as D (6 bases). Trimming pared 7 bases from V and 7 bases from J, leaving 14 bases between. CDR3 length: 13 amino acids. Germline V gene lookup returns CDR1 MNHEY and CDR2 SVGAGI. The CDR3 region is CASNPGTSNEQFF. The CDR3 region has the DNA TGTGCCAGCAACCCCGGGACTTCAAATGAGCAGTTCTTC.

This chain uses TRBV6-4 with TRBJ1-2; 7 bases map to TRBD1. Per the germline V gene, CDR1 is MRHNA and CDR2 is SNTAGT. This CDR3 spans 16 amino acids. Germline trimming cut 1 base from V and 7 bases from J; bases unmatched to any gene: 12. CDR3 bases: TGTGCCAGCAGTGACTTCATTACCACAGGGGTCGGTGGCTACACCTTC. It translates to CASSDFITTGVGGYTF.

Only a few counts were recorded for this clone. Other DNA sequences in this sample translate to the same CDR3. The chain has TRBV5-1 and TRBJ2-7; tentatively, D is TRBD2 (6 bases). This CDR3 is built from 14 residues. Trimming removed 7 bases from V and 2 bases from J, with 16 bases in between. Per germline, CDR1 SGHRS and CDR2 YFSETQ. The CDR3 reads CASSLGAGTYEQYF. The CDR3, as DNA: TGCGCCAGCTCCTTAGGGGCGGGGACCTACGAGCAGTACTTC. The full variable domain, with the rest looked up from reference TRBV5-1 and TRBJ2-7, is KAGVTQTPRYLIKTRGQQVTLSCSPISGHRSVSWYQQTPGQGLQFLFEYFSETQRNKGNFPGRFSGRQFSNSRSEMNVSTLELGDSALYLCASSLGAGTYEQYFGPGTRLTVT.

V gene TRBV23-1 combines with J gene TRBJ1-1, with a possible D match to TRBD1 (5 bases). TRBV23-1 is sorted into the ORF group, with uncertain function. V lost 0 bases and J 6 bases, leaving 14 bases between the germline ends. The CDR3 runs 15 residues. CDR3 residues: CASSQSRQSLPEAFF. Written as DNA, the CDR3 is TGCGCCAGCAGTCAATCGAGACAGTCTCTCCCTGAAGCTTTCTTT.

This chain uses TRBV5-6 with TRBJ1-2; the D gene is possibly TRBD1 (6 bases). Germline CDR1 SGHDT, CDR2 YYEEEE. Trimming took off 1 base at V and 2 bases at J, with 9 bases between the two ends. The CDR3 consists of 14 residues. The CDR3 sequence is CASSLITGNYGYTF. CDR3 DNA: TGTGCCAGCAGCTTGATAACAGGGAACTATGGCTACACCTTC.